In its sample, the clone carrying this T cell receptor (beta chain) was seen a few times. Germline V gives CDR1 SGHRS, CDR2 YFSETQ. This CDR3 region has 14 residues. J was trimmed by 4 bases and V by 2 bases; bases with no gene match: 3. The data were taken from a study of T-cell reconstitution after alpha-beta-depleted transplantation in children. Preparation of the TCRbeta library was carried out with unique molecular identifiers. Using its own MiXCR run on the PCR reads, TCRdb lists one record per CDR3 protein. The sample has around 78,000 distinct CDR3 sequences; roughly 6.6% are singletons. The TCR sequence derives from a human donor who donated a stem cell graft to a child with acute lymphoblastic leukemia. The input for sequencing was PBMCs from the stem cell graft donor, taken from the stem cell graft. V and J are TRBV5-1 and TRBJ1-1; 9 bases are a match to TRBD1. CDR3 loop: CASSLLTGGTEAFF. The CDR3 coding sequence is TGCGCCAGCAGCTTACTGACAGGGGGCACTGAAGCTTTCTTT. Using reference TRBV5-1 and TRBJ1-1 for the parts outside the CDR3, the full variable domain is KAGVTQTPRYLIKTRGQQVTLSCSPISGHRSVSWYQQTPGQGLQFLFEYFSETQRNKGNFPGRFSGRQFSNSRSEMNVSTLELGDSALYLCASSLLTGGTEAFFGQGTRLTVV.